One T cell receptor beta chain is described in this entry. The antigen remains undetermined. TRB cDNA was prepared as libraries by UMI-labeled 5' RACE. TCRdb re-called the 5' RACE reads and catalogs CDR3 proteins one per entry, DNA excluded. The sample totals 80,000 to 95,000 distinct CDR3 sequences. Germline V gene data show CDR1 as LNHDA and CDR2 as SQIVND (reference sequence). The length of the CDR3 is 14 residues. This sample is drawn from a study of CXCR3-negative and CXCR3-positive naive CD8 T cells. Looking at the study overall: Summed over all libraries, TRB reads came to about 130 million, with about 1.5 +/- 0.3 million per library. Study-level results: Memory cells diverged, while naive CXCR3-positive and CXCR3-negative cells had similar TRBV-TRBJ usage.

The receptor was derived from a human donor in good health. Some clones in this sample may be carry-over from other donors' samples. The chain is built from TRBV19 and TRBJ2-3; there is no DNA to check the TCRdb D call of TRBD2. Sequenced: naive CXCR3- CD8+ T cells from blood. The subset: CD45RO-CCR7+CD27+CD95- naive CD8+ T cells lacking CXCR3 (TNR3-). This chain's CDR3 is CASVRAGFTDTQYF. Based on the CDR3 plus reference TRBV19 and TRBJ2-3, the full variable domain is DGGITQSPKYLFRKEGQNVTLSCEQNLNHDAMYWYRQDPGQGLRLIYYSQIVNDFQKGDIAEGYSVSREKKESFPLTVTSAQKNPTAFYLCASVRAGFTDTQYFGPGTRLTVL.